Shown below are 7 T cell receptor beta chains from a single sample sequenced in a study of T cells in Graves' hyperthyroidism and ophthalmopathy. Amplification of TCR beta CDR3 regions used RNA as the template. A first-round RT-PCR of the TCR CDR3 used the HTBI primer set. Each CDR3 protein is one row after TCRdb ran MiXCR on the multiplex PCR reads. This table holds about 200,000 distinct CDR3 sequences, around 16% found once. Sequenced: blood. These receptors were collected from a woman between 45 and 65 years old with Graves' hyperthyroidism.

The chain recombines TRBV11-2 with TRBJ2-3; 7 bases are shared with TRBD2. The CDR3 runs to 16 residues. CDR1 and CDR2 (germline): SGHAT, FQNNGV. The V gene end was trimmed by 1 base and the J gene end by 0 bases; junction bases not matched to a gene: 4. The CDR3 sequence is CASSLGGSGSTDTQYF. CDR3 DNA: TGTGCCAGCAGCTTAGGGGGTAGCGGGAGCACAGATACGCAGTATTTT.

This chain uses TRBV7-8 with TRBJ1-5; D gene unclear. With 3 bases removed from V and 5 bases from J, the gap between germline ends came to 8 bases. The V gene's germline CDR1 is SGHVS and CDR2 FQNEAQ. This CDR3 has 13 amino acids. The CDR3 nucleotides are TGTGCCAGCAGCTTTTCCCGGCATCAGCCCCAGCATTTT. It yields the protein CASSFSRHQPQHF.

Many counts were recorded for this clonotype. This chain connects TRBV7-2 to TRBJ1-4; D is uncertain. The CDR3 covers 15 residues. CDR1 and CDR2 from the germline V gene are SGHTA and FQGNSA. The V end was cut by 0 bases, the J end by 5 bases, with 10 bases between. This chain's CDR3 is CASSLAWTENEKLFF. The CDR3 nucleotides read TGTGCCAGCAGCTTAGCATGGACGGAGAATGAAAAACTGTTTTTT.

The V call is TRBV12-3 or TRBV12-4, the J call TRBJ1-2; TRBD1 matches 7 bases. The ends lost 8 bases at V and 4 bases at J; junction bases unmatched: 10. The CDR3 has 14 amino acids. Written as DNA, the CDR3 is TGTGCCAGCCGACTATCCGGGACAGTCTATGGCTACACCTTC. This gives the protein CASRLSGTVYGYTF.

This clonotype has a count of ten or more. The chain is built from TRBV7-2 and TRBJ2-7, with D uncertain. V was shortened by 5 bases and J by 3 bases, with 11 bases between the two germline ends. Germline V lookup: CDR1 SGHTA, CDR2 FQGNSA. The CDR3 runs to 13 residues. CDR3 region: CASSQSPGYEQYF. CDR3 bases: TGTGCCAGCAGCCAGAGTCCGGGCTACGAGCAGTACTTC.

This chain uses TRBV4-1 with TRBJ2-3, with 16 nucleotides matching TRBD2. V shed 0 bases, J shed 6 bases, and the junction held 6 bases outside the gene matches. Germline V lookup: CDR1 MGHRA, CDR2 YSYEKL. The CDR3 contains 18 residues. The CDR3 sequence: CASSQDGTSGRGLDTQYF. The CDR3 nucleotides read TGCGCCAGCAGCCAAGACGGGACTAGCGGGAGGGGATTGGATACGCAGTATTTT.

This clonotype was found many times. The chain couples TRBV12-3 or TRBV12-4 to TRBJ2-3; the D is unclear. This CDR3 is built from 16 residues. V lost 6 bases, J lost 1 base, and 17 bases lay in between. The CDR3 here is CASSSTMVARTDTQYF. As DNA, the CDR3 is TGTGCCAGCAGCTCCACTATGGTAGCCCGCACAGATACGCAGTATTTT.